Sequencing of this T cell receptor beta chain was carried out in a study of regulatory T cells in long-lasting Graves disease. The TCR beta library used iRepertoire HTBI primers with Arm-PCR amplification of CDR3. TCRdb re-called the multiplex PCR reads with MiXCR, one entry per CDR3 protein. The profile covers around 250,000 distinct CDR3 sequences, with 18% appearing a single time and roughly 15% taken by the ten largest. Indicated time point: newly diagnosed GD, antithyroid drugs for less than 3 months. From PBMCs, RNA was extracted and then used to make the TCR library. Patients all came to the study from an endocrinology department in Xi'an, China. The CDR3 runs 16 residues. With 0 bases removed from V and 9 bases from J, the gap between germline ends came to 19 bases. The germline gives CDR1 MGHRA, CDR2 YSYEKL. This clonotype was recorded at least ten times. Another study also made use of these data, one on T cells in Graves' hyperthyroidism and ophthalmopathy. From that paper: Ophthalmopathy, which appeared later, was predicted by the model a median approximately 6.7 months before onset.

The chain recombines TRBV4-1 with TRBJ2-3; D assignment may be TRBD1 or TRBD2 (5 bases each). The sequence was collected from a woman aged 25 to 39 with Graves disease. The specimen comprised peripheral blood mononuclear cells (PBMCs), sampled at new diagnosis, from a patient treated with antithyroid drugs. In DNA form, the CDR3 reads TGCGCCAGCAGCCAAGATGGGGCAGGGACCAGGTGGACGCAGTATTTT. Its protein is CASSQDGAGTRWTQYF.